These 3 T cell receptor beta chains share one sample of origin, sequenced in a study of blood T cells in healthy people across ages. Primed by a sample-barcoded 5' primer and a J-beta primer mix, a second PCR proceeded for roughly 6 to 12 cycles. In TCRdb, the 5' RACE reads were re-called with MiXCR into one record per CDR3 protein. The sample consists of about 780,000 distinct CDR3 sequences, about 42% of them appearing once. The specimen sequenced was blood. Receptors were obtained from a man at least 80 years old in good health.

The rearrangement links TRBV14 to TRBJ2-1, with 7 bases matching TRBD1. This CDR3 has 15 amino acids. Trimming at V came to 3 bases and at J to 4 bases, leaving 6 bases not matched to a gene. CDR1 SGHDN and CDR2 FVKESK come from the germline V gene. This chain's CDR3 is CASSQPGQIYNEQFF. DNA of the CDR3: TGTGCCAGCAGCCAGCCGGGACAGATTTACAATGAGCAGTTCTTC.

There are a few counts of this clonotype. The rearrangement uses TRBV20-1 and TRBJ2-1; D call uncertain. CDR1 DFQATT and CDR2 SNEGSKA come from the germline V gene (reference sequence). CDR3 length: 13 amino acids. The V gene lost 3 bases and the J gene lost 3 bases, with 9 bases spanning the gap. As DNA, the CDR3 is TGCAGTGCTAGCGATGACAACTACAATGAGCAGTTCTTC. This encodes CSASDDNYNEQFF.

This chain connects TRBV12-3 or TRBV12-4 to TRBJ2-4; possibly TRBD1 for D (5 bases). The ends were cut back, 2 bases at V and 8 bases at J, with 10 bases in the middle. The CDR3 length is 13 residues. The CDR3, as DNA: TGTGCCAGCAGTTTATTCCAGGGCGACATTCAGTACTTC. This encodes CASSLFQGDIQYF.